A selection of T cell receptor beta chains follows, all from one sample in a study of early T cells in non-severe SARS-CoV-2 infection. TCRdb reprocessed the 5' RACE reads with MiXCR, giving one entry per CDR3 protein. The table lists roughly 71,000 distinct CDR3 sequences, less than 15% of them singletons. The sequenced material came from whole blood. Source of these receptors: an adult who was a healthcare worker with PCR-confirmed SARS-CoV-2 infection or an uninfected control (not recorded which). CDR3s include the opening cysteine and the closing phenylalanine or tryptophan. The order of the fields is clone size, V gene, D gene, J gene, CDR3 protein, CDR3 DNA. D genes are given only for firm matches. Clone sizes are given selectively: once, few, many, or a class where the clone is expanded.

.	TRBV20-1	TRBD2	TRBJ2-1	CSASKAGGPRGDEQFF	TGCAGTGCTAGTAAGGCGGGAGGCCCGAGGGGGGATGAGCAGTTCTTC
many	TRBV12-5	TRBD2	TRBJ2-1	CASAKAGGGNEQFF	TGTGCTAGTGCCAAAGCGGGGGGAGGAAATGAGCAGTTCTTC
few	TRBV12-3/TRBV12-4	TRBD2	TRBJ2-7	CASSAPGTSSRYF	TGTGCCAGCAGTGCACCCGGGACTAGCTCCCGGTACTTC
few	TRBV25-1	.	TRBJ1-1	CASSAREVTEAFF	TGTGCCAGCAGTGCCCGGGAGGTAACTGAAGCTTTCTTT
many	TRBV7-9	.	TRBJ2-3	CASSLGGLYTDTQYF	TGTGCCAGCAGCTTAGGCGGTCTGTACACAGATACGCAGTATTTT
many	TRBV18	.	TRBJ1-1	CASSPVAGTEAFF	TGTGCCAGCTCACCCGTCGCCGGCACTGAAGCTTTCTTT
.	TRBV2	.	TRBJ2-2	CASSEQGIIGELFF	TGTGCCAGCAGTGAACAGGGTATAATCGGGGAGCTGTTTTTT
many	TRBV18	TRBD1	TRBJ2-4	CASSLTTGGVKNIQYF	TGTGCCAGCTCCCTTACGACAGGGGGCGTCAAAAACATTCAGTACTTC
many	TRBV28	.	TRBJ1-6	CASSLESDRGPLHF	TGTGCCAGCAGTTTAGAGTCCGACCGAGGACCCCTCCACTTT
.	TRBV5-1	TRBD1	TRBJ1-5	CASSLGQGVQPQHF	TGCGCCAGCAGCTTAGGACAGGGGGTTCAGCCCCAGCATTTT
.	TRBV30	.	TRBJ2-1	CAWRLGVNWYNEQFF	TGTGCCTGGAGACTCGGGGTAAATTGGTACAATGAGCAGTTCTTC
few	TRBV27	TRBD1	TRBJ1-4	CASSLTGALNEKLFF	TGTGCCAGCAGTCTAACAGGGGCTCTTAATGAAAAACTGTTTTTT
many	TRBV4-3	TRBD1	TRBJ2-1	CASSQVNRGAHNEQFF	TGCGCCAGCAGCCAAGTGAACAGGGGCGCCCACAATGAGCAGTTCTTC
many	TRBV7-8	TRBD1	TRBJ2-7	CASSQRRTGYEQYF	TGTGCCAGCAGCCAACGACGGACAGGGTACGAGCAGTACTTC
many	TRBV6-6	.	TRBJ2-7	CASSFTGFSDEQYF	TGTGCCAGCAGTTTCACAGGGTTTTCCGACGAGCAGTACTTC
.	TRBV7-9	.	TRBJ2-3	CASSLDPRIGGIKMDTQYF	TGTGCCAGCAGCTTAGACCCGCGAATTGGCGGGATAAAAATGGATACGCAGTATTTT
.	TRBV19	.	TRBJ1-2	CASTYTGTFFLTF	TGTGCCAGTACCTATACCGGGACATTCTTCCTCACCTTC
few	TRBV14	.	TRBJ2-5	CASSQVEETQYF	TGTGCCAGCAGCCAGGTTGAGGAGACCCAGTACTTC
many	TRBV6-6	.	TRBJ2-1	CASTITYPYNNEQFF	TGTGCCAGCACCATAACCTATCCCTACAACAATGAGCAGTTCTTC
.	TRBV11-2	TRBD2	TRBJ2-3	CASSLALASRTDTQYF	TGTGCCAGCAGCTTAGCACTAGCGTCTCGCACAGATACGCAGTATTTT
few	TRBV5-6	.	TRBJ2-3	CASSLLATDTQYF	TGTGCCAGCAGCTTGCTCGCGACAGATACGCAGTATTTT
many	TRBV7-2	.	TRBJ1-1	CASGNRVNTEAFF	TGTGCCAGCGGGAACAGAGTTAACACTGAAGCTTTCTTT
many	TRBV5-1	TRBD1	TRBJ2-7	CASSPGQEQYEQYF	TGCGCCAGCAGCCCCGGACAGGAGCAATACGAGCAGTACTTC
.	TRBV27	.	TRBJ1-4	CASSLSAQGSEKLFF	TGTGCCAGCAGTTTATCGGCCCAAGGGAGTGAAAAACTGTTTTTT
many	TRBV29-1	TRBD1	TRBJ1-4	CSVGRSGGLEKLFF	TGCAGCGTCGGACGTTCAGGGGGCCTTGAAAAACTGTTTTTT
many	TRBV7-6	.	TRBJ2-7	CASSLQGGRYEQYF	TGTGCCAGCAGCTTACAAGGGGGGCGGTACGAGCAGTACTTC
few	TRBV9	TRBD1	TRBJ1-1	CASSGYRGLDTEAFF	TGTGCCAGCAGCGGTTACAGGGGGCTGGACACTGAAGCTTTCTTT
many	TRBV19	.	TRBJ2-7	CASSVRGNEQYF	TGTGCCAGTAGTGTACGGGGAAACGAGCAGTACTTC
.	TRBV5-5	.	TRBJ2-3	CASSLEGVTDTQYF	TGTGCCAGCAGCTTGGAGGGAGTCACAGATACGCAGTATTTT
many	TRBV4-2	.	TRBJ1-5	CASSHSTGQPQHF	TGTGCCAGCAGCCACTCGACGGGTCAGCCCCAGCATTTT
few	TRBV7-6	.	TRBJ2-7	CASSSPRDGNEQYF	TGTGCCAGCAGCTCCCCCCGGGACGGCAACGAGCAGTACTTC
.	TRBV28	.	TRBJ1-6	CASSVRDSPLHF	TGTGCCAGCAGTGTTAGGGATTCACCCCTCCACTTT
many	TRBV7-2	.	TRBJ2-1	CASSPTVSSYNEQFF	TGTGCCAGCAGCCCTACGGTCAGCTCCTACAATGAGCAGTTCTTC
.	TRBV29-1	.	TRBJ2-1	CSVRNNEQFF	TGCAGCGTTCGGAACAATGAGCAGTTCTTC
.	TRBV6-5	.	TRBJ2-7	CASSYRGAYEQYF	TGTGCCAGCAGTTATCGAGGGGCCTACGAGCAGTACTTC
many	TRBV20-1	.	TRBJ1-1	CSARTLTNTEAFF	TGCAGTGCTAGGACACTGACGAACACTGAAGCTTTCTTT
few	TRBV10-1	.	TRBJ2-7	CASSVEGVGEQYF	TGCGCCAGCAGTGTGGAAGGGGTCGGGGAGCAGTACTTC
.	TRBV7-2	.	TRBJ2-3	CASSPGTLGDTQYF	TGTGCCAGCAGCCCAGGCACCCTCGGAGATACGCAGTATTTT
many	TRBV11-3	.	TRBJ1-1	CASSSRRIANTEAFF	TGTGCCAGCAGTTCCAGGCGGATTGCGAACACTGAAGCTTTCTTT
many	TRBV12-5	.	TRBJ1-1	CASGLTRGETTEAFF	TGTGCTAGTGGTTTGACAAGGGGGGAGACCACTGAAGCTTTCTTT
many	TRBV7-8	.	TRBJ2-5	CASSPRSGSLETQYF	TGTGCCAGCAGCCCCCGGTCGGGCAGCCTAGAGACCCAGTACTTC
.	TRBV29-1	.	TRBJ2-7	CSVSGAYEQYF	TGCAGCGTCTCCGGAGCCTACGAGCAGTACTTC
large	TRBV30	.	TRBJ1-1	CAWSVTGVGTEAFF	TGTGCCTGGAGTGTAACAGGAGTGGGTACTGAAGCTTTCTTT
.	TRBV13	TRBD1	TRBJ2-7	CASSLSLGQLYEQYF	TGTGCCAGCAGCTTATCACTGGGACAGCTCTACGAGCAGTACTTC
many	TRBV12-2	.	TRBJ2-7	CASHFGGFDSYEQYF	TGTGCAAGCCACTTCGGGGGTTTCGACTCCTACGAGCAGTACTTC
.	TRBV24-1	.	TRBJ2-1	CATSDARTVDNEQFF	TGTGCCACCAGTGATGCCAGGACGGTTGACAATGAGCAGTTCTTC
.	TRBV7-2	TRBD2	TRBJ2-2	CASSFGLAKSGELFF	TGTGCCAGCAGCTTCGGACTAGCGAAGTCCGGGGAGCTGTTTTTT
.	TRBV20-1	.	TRBJ2-4	CSAREPNRWGNIQYF	TGCAGTGCTAGAGAACCCAACAGGTGGGGGAACATTCAGTACTTC
few	TRBV7-6	.	TRBJ2-3	CASSLERATDTQYF	TGTGCCAGCAGCTTAGAGCGGGCGACAGATACGCAGTATTTT
.	TRBV7-2	TRBD2	TRBJ2-1	CASSLSAGNNEQFF	TGTGCCAGCAGCTTATCAGCGGGAAACAATGAGCAGTTCTTC
.	TRBV24-1	.	TRBJ2-2	CAAAGYGAGELFF	TGTGCCGCAGCAGGGTACGGCGCCGGGGAGCTGTTTTTT
few	TRBV7-2	.	TRBJ2-5	CASGPAGQETQYF	TGTGCCAGCGGTCCGGCGGGCCAAGAGACCCAGTACTTC
many	TRBV28	.	TRBJ2-3	CASSFIAGITDTQYF	TGTGCCAGCAGTTTTATTGCGGGGATCACAGATACGCAGTATTTT
many	TRBV30	.	TRBJ1-6	CAWSTAESSPLHF	TGTGCCTGGAGTACAGCAGAGAGCTCACCCCTCCACTTT
once	TRBV4-3	TRBD2	TRBJ2-3	CASSQEIAGGPPDTQYF	TGCGCCAGCAGCCAAGAGATAGCGGGAGGGCCCCCAGATACGCAGTATTTT
few	TRBV29-1	.	TRBJ2-1	CSVRLGKFEQFF	TGCAGCGTCAGACTAGGGAAGTTCGAGCAGTTCTTC
many	TRBV11-2	.	TRBJ2-3	CASSLLLGTSTDTQYF	TGTGCCAGCAGCTTACTATTGGGTACCAGCACAGATACGCAGTATTTT
few	TRBV7-9	TRBD2	TRBJ2-7	CASRTSGIYEQYF	TGTGCCAGCAGAACTAGCGGAATCTACGAGCAGTACTTC
.	TRBV15	TRBD1	TRBJ2-3	CATSRGLRQGAHDTQYF	TGTGCCACCAGCAGAGGGCTCAGACAGGGGGCGCATGATACGCAGTATTTT
many	TRBV27	.	TRBJ2-1	CASSRTEYNEQFF	TGTGCCAGCAGTCGGACGGAATACAATGAGCAGTTCTTC